This T cell receptor beta chain stems from a study of T cells in Graves' hyperthyroidism and ophthalmopathy. Trimming stripped 1 base from V and 1 base from J, with 8 bases between. CDR3 length equals 14 residues. Germline loops: CDR1 SGHAT, CDR2 FQNNGV. Amplification yielded TCR beta CDR3 regions, with RNA transcripts as the source. Carried out on the TCR CDR3, a first-round RT-PCR used the HTBI primer set. Each CDR3 protein gets one entry after TCRdb re-called the multiplex PCR reads with MiXCR. The sample gives hundreds of thousands of distinct CDR3 sequences, about 14% of which show up once; roughly 10% is in the top ten. This clonotype was detected only a few times. Antigen unknown. Study-wide findings and caveats: The model foresaw ophthalmopathy a median 6.5 months prior to onset.

Sequencing used blood. This sequence was found in a woman aged 18-29 years with Graves' hyperthyroidism. The chain links TRBV11-2 to TRBJ2-7; D is ambiguous. The chain's CDR3 is CASSLGSFSYEQYF. CDR3 DNA: TGTGCCAGCAGCTTAGGTAGTTTTTCCTACGAGCAGTACTTC.